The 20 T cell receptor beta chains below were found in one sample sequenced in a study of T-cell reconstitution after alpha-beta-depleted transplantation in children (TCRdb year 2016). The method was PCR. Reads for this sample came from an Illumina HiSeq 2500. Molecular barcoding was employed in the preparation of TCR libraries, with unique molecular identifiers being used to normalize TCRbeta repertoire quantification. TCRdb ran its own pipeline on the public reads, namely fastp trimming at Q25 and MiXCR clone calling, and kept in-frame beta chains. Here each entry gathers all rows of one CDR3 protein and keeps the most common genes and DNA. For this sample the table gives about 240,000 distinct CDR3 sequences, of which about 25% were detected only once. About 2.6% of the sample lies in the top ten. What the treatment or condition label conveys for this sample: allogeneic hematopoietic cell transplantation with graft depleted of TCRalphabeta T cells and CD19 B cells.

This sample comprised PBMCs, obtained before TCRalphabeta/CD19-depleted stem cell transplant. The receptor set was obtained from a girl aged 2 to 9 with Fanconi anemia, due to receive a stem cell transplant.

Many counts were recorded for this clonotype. CDR3 sequence: CASSLAGADTGELFF. The CDR3 DNA sequence: TGCGCCAGCAGCTTGGCTGGGGCGGACACCGGGGAGCTGTTTTTT. This chain connects TRBV5-1 to TRBJ2-2; weak D call: TRBD1 (5 bases). Germline V lookup: CDR1 SGHRS, CDR2 YFSETQ. The CDR3 spans 15 residues. V was cut by 0 bases and J by 3 bases, with 9 bases left in between.

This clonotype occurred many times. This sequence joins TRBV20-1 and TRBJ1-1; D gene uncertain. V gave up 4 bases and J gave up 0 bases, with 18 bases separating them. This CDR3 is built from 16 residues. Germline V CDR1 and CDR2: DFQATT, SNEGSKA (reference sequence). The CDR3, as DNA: TGCAGTGCTAAGGATATCAAGACGGTCATGAACACTGAAGCTTTCTTT. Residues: CSAKDIKTVMNTEAFF.

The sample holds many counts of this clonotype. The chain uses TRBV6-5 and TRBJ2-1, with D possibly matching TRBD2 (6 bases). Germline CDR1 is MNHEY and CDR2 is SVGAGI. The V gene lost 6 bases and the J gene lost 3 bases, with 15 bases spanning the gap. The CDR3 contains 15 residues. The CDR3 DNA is TGTGCCAGCAGGACCATAGCGGCAGGCTACAATGAGCAGTTCTTC. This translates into CASRTIAAGYNEQFF.

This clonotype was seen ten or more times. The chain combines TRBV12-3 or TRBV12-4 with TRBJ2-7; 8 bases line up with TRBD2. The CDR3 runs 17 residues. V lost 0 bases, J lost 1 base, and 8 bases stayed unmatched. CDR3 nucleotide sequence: TGTGCCAGCAGTTTAGCTATTGCGGGAGGCCTTTCCTACGAGCAGTACTTC. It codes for CASSLAIAGGLSYEQYF.

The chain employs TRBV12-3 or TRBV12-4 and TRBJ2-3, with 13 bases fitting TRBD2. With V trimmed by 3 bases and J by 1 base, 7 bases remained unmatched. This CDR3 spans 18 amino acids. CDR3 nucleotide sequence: TGTGCCAGCAGTTTCCGACTAGCGGGGGGTACTCGCACAGATACGCAGTATTTT. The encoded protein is CASSFRLAGGTRTDTQYF.

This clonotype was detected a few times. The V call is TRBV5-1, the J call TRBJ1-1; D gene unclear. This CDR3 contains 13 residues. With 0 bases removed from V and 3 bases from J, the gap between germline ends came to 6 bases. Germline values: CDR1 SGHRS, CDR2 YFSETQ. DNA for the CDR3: TGCGCCAGCAGCTTGGTGGGGTACACTGAAGCTTTCTTT. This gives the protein CASSLVGYTEAFF.

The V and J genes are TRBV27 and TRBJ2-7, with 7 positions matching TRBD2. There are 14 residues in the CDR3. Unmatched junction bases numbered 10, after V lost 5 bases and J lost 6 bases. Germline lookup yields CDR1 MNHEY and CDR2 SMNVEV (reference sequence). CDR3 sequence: CASSPSGGRFEQYF. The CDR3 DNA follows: TGTGCCAGCAGTCCTAGCGGAGGTCGGTTCGAGCAGTACTTC.

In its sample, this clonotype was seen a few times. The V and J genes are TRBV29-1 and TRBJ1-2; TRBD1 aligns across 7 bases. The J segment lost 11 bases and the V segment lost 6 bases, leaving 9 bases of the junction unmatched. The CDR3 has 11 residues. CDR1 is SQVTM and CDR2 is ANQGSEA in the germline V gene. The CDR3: CSVDQGVEYTF. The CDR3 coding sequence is TGCAGCGTGGACCAGGGGGTAGAGTACACCTTC.

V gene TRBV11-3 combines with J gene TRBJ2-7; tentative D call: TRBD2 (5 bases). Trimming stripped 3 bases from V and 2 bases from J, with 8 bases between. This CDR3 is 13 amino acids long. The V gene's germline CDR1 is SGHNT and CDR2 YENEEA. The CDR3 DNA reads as TGTGCCAGCAGCTTCCGGGAAACCTACGAGCAGTACTTC. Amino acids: CASSFRETYEQYF.

CDR3 amino acids: CASRPGQVTDTQYF. For the CDR3, the DNA is TGTGCCAGCAGGCCGGGACAGGTCACAGATACGCAGTATTTT. V and J are TRBV2 and TRBJ2-3; 8 positions agree with TRBD1. The trim removed 6 bases at V and 2 bases at J, leaving 4 bases unmatched. The CDR3 consists of 14 residues. Germline CDR1 reads SNHLY; CDR2 reads FYNNEI.

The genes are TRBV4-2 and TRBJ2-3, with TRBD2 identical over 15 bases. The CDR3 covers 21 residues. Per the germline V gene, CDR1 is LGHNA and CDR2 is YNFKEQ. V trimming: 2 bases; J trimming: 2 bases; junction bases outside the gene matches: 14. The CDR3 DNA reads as TGTGCCAGCAGCCAAATCTACGGGACTAGCGGGGGGCGAGATAACACAGATACGCAGTATTTT. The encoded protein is CASSQIYGTSGGRDNTDTQYF.

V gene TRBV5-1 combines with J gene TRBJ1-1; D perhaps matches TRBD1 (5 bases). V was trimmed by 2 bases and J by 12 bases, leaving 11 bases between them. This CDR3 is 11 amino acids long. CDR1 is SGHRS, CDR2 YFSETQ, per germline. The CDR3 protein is CASSLTGVTFF. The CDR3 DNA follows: TGCGCCAGCAGCTTAACAGGTGTAACTTTCTTT.

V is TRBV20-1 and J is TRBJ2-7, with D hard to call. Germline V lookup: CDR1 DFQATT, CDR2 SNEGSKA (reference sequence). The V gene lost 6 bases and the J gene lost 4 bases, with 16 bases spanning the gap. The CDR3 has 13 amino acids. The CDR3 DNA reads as TGCAGTGCACCCATCCGGAAGAAATACGAGCAGTACTTC. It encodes CSAPIRKKYEQYF.

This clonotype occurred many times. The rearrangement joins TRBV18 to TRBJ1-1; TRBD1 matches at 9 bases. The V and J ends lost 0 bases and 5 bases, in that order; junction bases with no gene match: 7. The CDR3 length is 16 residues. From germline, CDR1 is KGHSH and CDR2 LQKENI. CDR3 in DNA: TGTGCCAGCTCACCACCGAAGGGACAGGGTAGGACTGAAGCTTTCTTT. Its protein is CASSPPKGQGRTEAFF.

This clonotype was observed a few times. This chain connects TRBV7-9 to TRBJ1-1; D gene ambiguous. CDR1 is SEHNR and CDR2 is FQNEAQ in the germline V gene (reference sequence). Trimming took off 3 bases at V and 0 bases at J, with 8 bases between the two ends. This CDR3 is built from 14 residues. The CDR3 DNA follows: TGTGCCAGCAGCTTCTTGTTAATGAACACTGAAGCTTTCTTT. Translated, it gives CASSFLLMNTEAFF. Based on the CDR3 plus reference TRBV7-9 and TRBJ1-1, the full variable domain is DTGVSQNPRHKITKRGQNVTFRCDPISEHNRLYWYRQTLGQGPEFLTYFQNEAQLEKSRLLSDRFSAERPKGSFSTLEIQRTEQGDSAMYLCASSFLLMNTEAFFGQGTRLTVV.

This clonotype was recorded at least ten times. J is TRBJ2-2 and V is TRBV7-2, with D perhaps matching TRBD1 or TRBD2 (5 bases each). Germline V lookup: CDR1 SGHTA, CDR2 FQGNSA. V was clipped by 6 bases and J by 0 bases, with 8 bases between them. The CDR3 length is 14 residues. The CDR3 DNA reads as TGTGCCAGCAGGGGACGGACGAACACCGGGGAGCTGTTTTTT. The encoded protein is CASRGRTNTGELFF.

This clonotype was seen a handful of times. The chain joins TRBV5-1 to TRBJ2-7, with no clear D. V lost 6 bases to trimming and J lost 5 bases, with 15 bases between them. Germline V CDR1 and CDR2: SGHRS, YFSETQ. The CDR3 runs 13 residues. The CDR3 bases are TGCGCCAGCAATCAAGGTACTACGAACGAGCAGTACTTC. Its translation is CASNQGTTNEQYF.

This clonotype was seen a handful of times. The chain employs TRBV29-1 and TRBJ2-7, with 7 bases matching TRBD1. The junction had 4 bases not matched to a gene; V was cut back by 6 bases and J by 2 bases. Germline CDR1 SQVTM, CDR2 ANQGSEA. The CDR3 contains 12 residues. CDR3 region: CSVGQAAYEQYF. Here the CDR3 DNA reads TGCAGCGTCGGACAGGCTGCCTACGAGCAGTACTTC.

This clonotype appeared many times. The CDR3 DNA reads as TGCAGCGGAGGACAGGGTTCTTCCTACGAGCAGTACTTC. Translation: CSGGQGSSYEQYF. The chain recombines TRBV29-1 with TRBJ2-7; 8 bases are shared with TRBD1. V was clipped by 7 bases and J by 1 base; unmatched bases: 6. Germline V gene sequence: CDR1 SQVTM, CDR2 ANQGSEA. The CDR3 is 13 residues long.

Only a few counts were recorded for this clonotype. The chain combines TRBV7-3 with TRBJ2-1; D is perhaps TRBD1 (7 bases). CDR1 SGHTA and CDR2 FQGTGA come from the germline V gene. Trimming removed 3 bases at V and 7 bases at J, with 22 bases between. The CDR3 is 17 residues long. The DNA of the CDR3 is TGTGCCAGCAGCTTGGGGGCAGGGGGGATTTCTACGAATGAGCAGTTCTTC. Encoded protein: CASSLGAGGISTNEQFF.